The clone carrying this TCR beta chain was detected only a few times. Its antigen is still unknown. At one end, the junction sequence differs from germline, possibly due to a read error. The sample belongs to a study of blood T cells in healthy people across ages. Each sample used at least 7 million PBMCs. CDR3 length: 14 amino acids. Germline V gene data show CDR1 as SEHNR and CDR2 as FQNEAQ (reference sequence). Using a J-beta primer mix together with a sample-barcoded 5' primer, a second PCR was run for about 6 to 11 cycles. Carrying 12 random nucleotides, a template-switch adaptor labeled each individual cDNA molecule. TCRdb analysed the 5' RACE reads with MiXCR anew, one entry per CDR3 protein. Here the sample spans about 1.8 million distinct CDR3 sequences, less than 50% being singletons. The study's findings and limits: The fall in TCR beta diversity per million T cells was roughly linear with age.

This clonotype originated in a woman between 40 and 50 years old in good health. The chain employs TRBV7-9 and TRBJ2-5; a weak D match, TRBD2 (5 bases). Sequencing was done on a sample of blood. The CDR3 bases are TGCGCCAGCAGCCTCATACTAGGAGAGGAGACCCAGTACTTC. Translating gives CASSLILGEETQYF.